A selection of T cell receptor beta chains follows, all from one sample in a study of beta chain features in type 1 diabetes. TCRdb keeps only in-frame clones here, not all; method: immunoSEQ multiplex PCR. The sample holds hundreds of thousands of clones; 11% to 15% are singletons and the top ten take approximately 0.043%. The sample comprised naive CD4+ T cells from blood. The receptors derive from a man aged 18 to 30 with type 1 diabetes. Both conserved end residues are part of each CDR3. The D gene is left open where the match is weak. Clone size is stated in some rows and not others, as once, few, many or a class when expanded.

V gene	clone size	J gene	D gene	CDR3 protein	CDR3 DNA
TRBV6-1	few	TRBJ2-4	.	CASRVGLWENQYF	TGTGCCAGCAGAGTGGGGCTATGGGAAAATCAGTACTTC
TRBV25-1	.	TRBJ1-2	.	CASSGNSPHGYTF	TGTGCCAGCAGTGGGAACAGCCCACATGGCTACACCTTC
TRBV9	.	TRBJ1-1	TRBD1	CASSVAGTGTGRDTEAFF	TGTGCCAGCAGCGTAGCCGGGACAGGGACGGGTAGGGACACTGAAGCTTTCTTT
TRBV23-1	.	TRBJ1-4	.	CASRPTEDRRKTNEKLFF	TGCGCCAGCAGGCCGACGGAGGACCGGCGCAAAACTAATGAAAAACTGTTTTTT
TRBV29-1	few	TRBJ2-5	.	CSVGQGQETQYF	TGCAGCGTAGGTCAGGGGCAAGAGACCCAGTACTTC
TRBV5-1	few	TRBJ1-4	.	CASRDPQDKLFF	TGCGCCAGCAGGGATCCCCAGGATAAACTGTTTTTT
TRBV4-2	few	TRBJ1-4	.	CASSHREVNEKLFF	TGTGCCAGCAGCCACAGAGAAGTAAATGAAAAACTGTTTTTT
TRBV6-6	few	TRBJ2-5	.	CASSYSRQETQYF	TGTGCCAGCAGTTACTCGCGCCAAGAGACCCAGTACTTC
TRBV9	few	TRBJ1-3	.	CASSGEGNTIYF	TGTGCCAGCAGCGGCGAAGGAAACACCATATATTTT
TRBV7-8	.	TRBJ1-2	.	CASSPLVERNYGYTF	TGTGCCAGCAGCCCGCTGGTGGAGAGAAACTATGGCTACACCTTC
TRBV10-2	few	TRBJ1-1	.	CASPPMTSTENTEAFF	TGCGCCAGCCCCCCAATGACCTCGACGGAGAACACTGAAGCTTTCTTT
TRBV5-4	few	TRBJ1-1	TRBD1	CASSFSRGQGEAFF	TGTGCCAGCAGCTTTAGTAGGGGGCAAGGTGAAGCTTTCTTT
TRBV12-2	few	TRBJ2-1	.	CASRPTGREQFF	TGTGCAAGTCGCCCTACGGGACGTGAGCAGTTCTTC
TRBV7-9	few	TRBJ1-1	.	CASSLPSSNTEAFF	TGTGCCAGCAGCTTACCCTCTTCGAACACTGAAGCTTTCTTT
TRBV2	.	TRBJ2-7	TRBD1	CASSEQGAYEQYF	TGTGCCAGCAGTGAGCAGGGGGCCTACGAGCAGTACTTC
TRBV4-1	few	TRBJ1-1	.	CASSAQVNTEAFF	TGCGCCAGCAGCGCACAGGTGAACACTGAAGCTTTCTTT
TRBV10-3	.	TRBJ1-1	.	CAISVTKNTEAFF	TGTGCCATCAGTGTAACAAAGAACACTGAGGCTTTCTTT
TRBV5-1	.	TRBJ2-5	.	CASSAGRNVEETQYF	TGCGCCAGCAGCGCGGGACGGAATGTTGAAGAGACCCAGTACTTC
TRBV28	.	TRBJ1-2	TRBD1	CASTIQGEPNYGYTF	TGTGCCAGCACCATACAGGGGGAACCTAACTATGGCTACACCTTC
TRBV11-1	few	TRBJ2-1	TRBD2	CASSLKGGSWNEQFF	TGTGCCAGCAGTTTAAAGGGCGGGAGTTGGAATGAGCAGTTCTTC
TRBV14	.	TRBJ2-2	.	CASSQGGWSNTGELFF	TGTGCCAGCAGCCAAGGGGGATGGTCGAACACCGGGGAGCTGTTTTTT
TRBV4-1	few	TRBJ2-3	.	CASSQRRESSDTQYF	TGCGCCAGCAGCCAACGACGGGAGTCCTCAGATACGCAGTATTTT
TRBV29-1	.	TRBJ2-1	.	CSVDIGRGEQFF	TGCAGCGTTGACATCGGTCGAGGTGAGCAGTTCTTC
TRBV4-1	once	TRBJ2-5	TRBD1	CASSQTLGQGARETQYF	TGCGCCAGCAGCCAGACGCTGGGACAGGGCGCGAGGGAGACCCAGTACTTC
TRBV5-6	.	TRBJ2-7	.	CASSLWGRLEAEYF	TGTGCCAGCAGCCTCTGGGGGAGACTAGAAGCGGAGTACTTC
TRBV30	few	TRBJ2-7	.	CAWSTSYEQYF	TGTGCCTGGAGTACTAGCTACGAGCAGTACTTC